These 20 T cell receptor beta chains were all obtained from the same sample, sequenced in a study of tumor and adjacent non-tumor tissue in lung cancer. This sample's RNA came from whole unsorted tissue. The normal lung tissue was taken more than 3 cm from the tumor edge. The library came from three nested PCR rounds adapted from ARM-PCR protocols. TCRdb passed the multiplex PCR reads through MiXCR, listing each CDR3 protein once. This sample has about 67,000 distinct CDR3 sequences, with 65% to 80% found just once. Source material: distant non-tumor lung tissue. These receptors originate from a man aged 55 to 69 with non-small cell lung cancer.

As for this clonotype: Sequence at one end of the junction differs from germline and may be a read error. This sequence joins TRBV6-2 or TRBV6-3 and TRBJ2-1, with D maybe TRBD2 (6 bases). The CDR3 spans 17 residues. Germline V gene sequence: CDR1 MNHEY, CDR2 SVGEGT. CDR3 nucleotide sequence: TGTGCCAGCAGTTACAATATACTCGGGAGTTTCCCCACTGAGCATTTCTTC. Its translation: CASSYNILGSFPTEHFF.

The sample holds many counts of this clonotype. CDR3 residues: CATSDEGAGMNGELFF. CDR3 sequence (DNA): TGTGCCACCAGTGATGAGGGGGCCGGAATGAACGGGGAGCTGTTTTTT. This rearrangement joins TRBV24-1 to TRBJ2-2; 7 nucleotides align to TRBD1. The CDR3 extends over 16 amino acids. With 3 bases clipped from V and 7 bases from J, the junction kept 10 bases outside the gene matches. Germline CDR1 reads KGHDR; CDR2 reads SFDVKD.

This clonotype was observed a single time. The junction differs from germline at one of its ends, possibly a read error. The chain couples TRBV11-3 to TRBJ2-1; unclear D gene. CDR3 length: 15 residues. CDR1 and CDR2 (germline): SGHNT, YENEEA. Here the CDR3 DNA reads TGTGCCACCAGCTCACGCAGGAGCTCATACAATGAGCATTTCTTC. Translated: CATSSRRSSYNEHFF.

Concerning this clonotype itself: This is likely a read error, given that the CDR3 carries no conserved phenylalanine or tryptophan at its end. The gene calls are TRBV29-1 and TRBJ1-1; unclear D gene. Trimming took 4 bases from V and 7 from J, leaving 16 bases between them. CDR1 is SQVTM and CDR2 is ANQGSEA in the germline V gene. The length of the CDR3 is 13 residues. The CDR3 region has the DNA TGCAGCGTTGTTAAATGGGGTGGCATTGAAGCTTTCCTT. It translates to CSVVKWGGIEAFL.

The gene calls are TRBV10-3 and TRBJ2-7; 8 bases map to TRBD1. The germline CDR1 and CDR2 sequences are ENHRY and SYGVKD. This CDR3 region has 16 residues. The CDR3 sequence: CAISEPGTGSTYEQYV. The CDR3 coding sequence is TGTGCCATCAGCGAACCCGGGACAGGTTCAACCTACGAGCAGTACGTG.

In regard to this clonotype: As the CDR3 is not closed by the conserved phenylalanine or tryptophan, this likely results from a read error. It is unclear where the CDR3 begins or ends on the DNA, so no DNA is shown, and the CDR3 is as TCRdb lists it. The chain carries TRBV11-3 and TRBJ2-1. The CDR3 totals 12 residues, both ends included. The V gene's germline CDR1 is SGHNT and CDR2 YENEEA. CDR3: CASSETDNELFY.

This clonotype showed up just a few times. This CDR3 is missing its conserved last phenylalanine or tryptophan, likely due to a read error. This chain joins TRBV20-1 and TRBJ2-7; D is possibly TRBD2 (6 bases). Germline CDR1 DFQATT, CDR2 SNEGSKA (reference sequence). V dropped 1 base and J dropped 1 base, with 14 bases sitting between them. The CDR3 is made up of 15 amino acids. The CDR3 DNA reads as TGCAGTGCTAGAGGCAGGGCGGGACCTTCCTACGAGCAGTACCTC. Translating gives CSARGRAGPSYEQYL.

A word on this clonotype: Its ends do not fully match the called genes, so a read error is possible. The gene calls are TRBV5-1 and TRBJ2-3; D is ambiguous. Germline CDR1 is SGHRS and CDR2 is YFSETQ. The CDR3 runs 14 residues. The CDR3, as DNA: TGCGCCAGCAACTTGGTTACCGGCTCAGATACGCAGTATTTT. Its protein product is CASNLVTGSDTQYF.

This clonotype has just one count. Since a much larger clone is just one base distant, this may be a read error. This chain links TRBV20-1 with TRBJ2-7, with 13 bases aligning to TRBD2. CDR1 is DFQATT, CDR2 SNEGSKA, per germline (reference sequence). The CDR3 extends over 16 amino acids. The CDR3 nucleotides read TGCAGTGCTTGGACTAGCGGGAGTAAGAACTCCTACGATCAGTACTTC. Translation gives CSAWTSGSKNSYDQYF.

This clonotype was seen only once. This rearrangement joins TRBV20-1 to TRBJ2-3; TRBD2 agrees at 9 bases. The V gene end was trimmed by 8 bases and the J gene end by 2 bases; junction bases not matched to a gene: 8. This CDR3 comprises 14 residues. Germline V lookup: CDR1 DFQATT, CDR2 SNEGSKA (reference sequence). The CDR3 sequence is CSTLAGINTDTQYF. The CDR3 nucleotides read TGCAGTACCCTAGCGGGGATCAACACAGATACGCAGTATTTT.

The chain is built from TRBV20-1 and TRBJ1-1, with TRBD1 matching over 12 bases. This CDR3 spans 15 amino acids. Unmatched junction bases numbered 9, after V lost 4 bases and J lost 6 bases. Germline V gene data show CDR1 as DFQATT and CDR2 as SNEGSKA (reference sequence). Here the CDR3 DNA reads TGCAGTGCTATACCGGGACAGGGGGCAGTATCTGAAGCTTTCTTT. This translates into CSAIPGQGAVSEAFF.

Of note for this clonotype: Relative to the germline gene, one junction end is altered; a read error may explain this. The chain uses TRBV4-1 and TRBJ1-1, with no clear D. The CDR3 totals 13 residues. Germline-derived CDR1 and CDR2 are MGHRA and YSYEKL. CDR3 in DNA: TGCGCCAGCAGACAAGATCCCGGGGAAGTGACTTTCTTT. It codes for CASRQDPGEVTFF.

With respect to this clonotype: A junction end diverges from the germline sequence, so it may reflect a read error. The rearrangement joins TRBV5-4 to TRBJ2-3, with 9 positions matching TRBD2. Germline assignment: CDR1 SGHNT and CDR2 YYREEE (reference sequence). The CDR3 sequence is 16 residues long. The CDR3 is CAGSPIEREAGDTHYF. CDR3 bases: TGTGCCGGCAGTCCTATCGAGCGGGAGGCGGGAGATACGCATTATTTT.

This clonotype was detected only once. V and J are TRBV5-1 and TRBJ2-1; the match to TRBD1 covers 8 bases. Germline CDR1 and CDR2: SGHRS and YFSETQ. V lost 4 bases to trimming and J lost 5 bases; unmatched junction nucleotides: 2. The CDR3 loop spans 13 amino acids. CDR3 amino acids: CASSRDRNNEQFF. The CDR3 bases are TGCGCCAGCAGCCGGGACAGGAACAATGAGCAGTTCTTC.

About this clonotype itself: At one of its ends the junction is not consistent with the germline gene, which may arise from a read error. The chain recombines TRBV12-3 or TRBV12-4 with TRBJ2-2; 7 nucleotides match TRBD2. The CDR3 runs 15 residues. The CDR3 region is CTSSFLGGIAGELFF. CDR3 DNA sequence: TGTACCAGTAGTTTTCTCGGGGGGATAGCCGGGGAGCTGTTTTTT.

The CDR3 is CASSRYRGFGWYF. CDR3 DNA sequence: TGTGCCAGCAGTAGATACAGGGGGTTCGGTTGGTACTTC. This chain joins TRBV28 and TRBJ2-4; 8 nucleotides line up with TRBD1. The CDR3 totals 13 residues. Germline V gene sequence: CDR1 MDHEN, CDR2 SYDVKM. V lost 5 bases to trimming and J lost 15 bases; unmatched junction nucleotides: 12. Variable domain in full (rest from reference TRBV28 and TRBJ2-4): DVKVTQSSRYLVKRTGEKVFLECVQDMDHENMFWYRQDPGLGLRLIYFSYDVKMKEKGDIPEGYSVSREKKERFSLILESASTNQTSMYLCASSRYRGFGWYFGAGTRLSVL.

As to this clonotype: A junction end diverges from the germline sequence, so it may reflect a read error. V is TRBV29-1 and J is TRBJ2-3; D perhaps matches TRBD1 (6 bases). The CDR3 is made up of 16 amino acids. Germline CDR1 and CDR2: SQVTM and ANQGSEA. For the CDR3, the DNA is TGCAGCGTCGGTACAACCGGGACAAAGGTCGCAGATATGCAGTATTTT. Encoded protein: CSVGTTGTKVADMQYF.

This clonotype was recorded many times. This sequence joins TRBV6-1 and TRBJ2-5; D not certain. The ends were cut back, 2 bases at V and 1 base at J, with 8 bases in the middle. Germline V gene sequence: CDR1 MNHNS, CDR2 SASEGT. This CDR3 comprises 14 residues. DNA for the CDR3: TGTGCCAGCAGTGAATGGCGGCCCCAAGAGACCCAGTACTTC. Translating gives CASSEWRPQETQYF.

This clonotype was counted many times. The chain recombines TRBV12-3 or TRBV12-4 with TRBJ2-6, with D possibly being TRBD1 or TRBD2 (5 bases each). CDR3 length equals 16 residues. Trimming removed 5 bases from V and 2 bases from J, with 13 bases in between. The CDR3 coding sequence is TGTGCCAGCAGTGTCGGGACGACCACTGGGGCCAACGTCCTGACTTTC. Protein product: CASSVGTTTGANVLTF.

As for this clonotype: The junction shows a germline mismatch at one end, possibly a read error. J is TRBJ2-3 and V is TRBV29-1, with D tentatively TRBD1 (5 bases). This CDR3 comprises 14 residues. Germline CDR1 reads SQVTM; CDR2 reads ANQGSEA. The CDR3 DNA follows: TGCAGCGTTGACGCGACAGCTGGCACAGATACGCAATATTTT. This encodes CSVDATAGTDTQYF.